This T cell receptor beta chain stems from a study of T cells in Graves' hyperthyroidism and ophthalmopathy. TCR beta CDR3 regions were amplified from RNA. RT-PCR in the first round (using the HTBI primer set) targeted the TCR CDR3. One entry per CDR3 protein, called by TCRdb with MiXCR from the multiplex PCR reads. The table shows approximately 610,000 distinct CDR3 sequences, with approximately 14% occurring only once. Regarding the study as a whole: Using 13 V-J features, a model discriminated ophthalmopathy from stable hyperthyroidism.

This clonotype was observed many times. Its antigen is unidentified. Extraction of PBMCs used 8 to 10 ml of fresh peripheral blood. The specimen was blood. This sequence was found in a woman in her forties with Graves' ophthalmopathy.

CDR3 nucleotide sequence: TGTGCCAGCAGTCCGGCTAGCGGTTCCCAAGAGACCCAGTACTTC. Translated: CASSPASGSQETQYF. This chain links TRBV2 with TRBJ2-5, with 7 bases matching TRBD2. This CDR3 spans 15 amino acids. CDR1 is SNHLY and CDR2 is FYNNEI in the germline V gene. Trimming took 5 bases from V and 1 from J; bases not matched to a gene: 7.